Following are 8 T cell receptor beta chains from one sample sequenced in a study of shared clonotypes between healthy human individuals. Using immunoSEQ multiplex PCR, the repertoire was profiled, and TCRdb retains in-frame clones only, with some absent. The repertoire consists of around 1,100,000 clones, with about 72% occurring once and the leading ten covering more than 0.85%. Sequencing used memory CD4+ T cells from PBMCs. Subset noted: CD45RA-negative fraction. These TCRs come from a man aged 18 to 30 in good health. Some clones in this sample may be carry-over from other donors' samples.

V and J are TRBV5-6 and TRBJ1-2; 8 bases map to TRBD1. The trim removed 7 bases at V and 4 bases at J, leaving 6 bases unmatched. Germline V gene lookup returns CDR1 SGHDT and CDR2 YYEEEE. This CDR3 contains 13 residues. The CDR3 loop is CASCRGQVYGYTF. The DNA of the CDR3 is TGTGCCAGCTGCAGGGGGCAGGTCTATGGCTACACCTTC.

The sample holds many counts of this clone. The genes are TRBV7-9 and TRBJ1-1; D gene ambiguous. This CDR3 is built from 12 residues. Germline assignment: CDR1 SEHNR and CDR2 FQNEAQ (reference sequence). V lost 5 bases and J 7 bases, leaving 11 bases between the germline ends. This chain's CDR3 is CASSPRGLEAFF. For the CDR3, the DNA is TGTGCCAGCAGCCCGAGAGGGCTTGAAGCTTTCTTT.

This clone came up a few times. The chain links TRBV5-8 to TRBJ1-2; D unresolved. CDR1 is SGHTS and CDR2 is YDEGEE in the germline V gene. The CDR3 consists of 13 residues. Trimming cost V 1 base and J 6 bases, with 10 bases left between them. This CDR3 is CASSLKARDGYTF. CDR3 nucleotides: TGTGCCAGCAGCTTGAAGGCTCGAGATGGCTACACCTTC.

V usage is TRBV5-1 and J usage is TRBJ2-4; D remains unclear. Trimming stripped 0 bases from V and 2 bases from J, with 9 bases between. The CDR3 contains 15 residues. Germline values: CDR1 SGHRS, CDR2 YFSETQ. The CDR3 nucleotides read TGCGCCAGCAGCTTGGGGGGTCTAACCAAAAACATTCAGTACTTC. Its protein product is CASSLGGLTKNIQYF. Variable domain in full (rest from reference TRBV5-1 and TRBJ2-4): KAGVTQTPRYLIKTRGQQVTLSCSPISGHRSVSWYQQTPGQGLQFLFEYFSETQRNKGNFPGRFSGRQFSNSRSEMNVSTLELGDSALYLCASSLGGLTKNIQYFGAGTRLSVL.

This sequence joins TRBV2 and TRBJ2-7; D is unclear. Germline V gene lookup returns CDR1 SNHLY and CDR2 FYNNEI. The length of the CDR3 is 13 residues. The V and J ends lost 4 bases and 3 bases respectively, with 10 bases between them. CDR3 DNA: TGTGCCAGCAGTGCTCAGTCCTACTACGAGCAGTACTTC. Amino acid sequence: CASSAQSYYEQYF.

The rearrangement links TRBV5-1 to TRBJ1-4; TRBD1 matches at 8 bases. Germline CDR1 reads SGHRS; CDR2 reads YFSETQ. J gave up 3 bases and V 4 bases, and 11 bases lay outside the gene matches. The CDR3 covers 17 residues. CDR3 nucleotides: TGCGCCAGCAGCAGAGTCAGCCAGGGGGCTCCTAATGAAAAACTGTTTTTT. Translation gives CASSRVSQGAPNEKLFF.

The rearrangement uses TRBV29-1 and TRBJ1-1; 7 positions match TRBD1. The CDR3 runs to 13 residues. Germline V gives CDR1 SQVTM, CDR2 ANQGSEA. J gave up 7 bases and V 4 bases, and 9 bases lay outside the gene matches. The CDR3 protein is CSVVRVGTDEAFF. In DNA, the CDR3 is TGCAGCGTTGTTAGAGTGGGGACAGATGAAGCTTTCTTT.

The CDR3 bases are TGTGCCAGCAGCCCCGACTGGAACTACGAGCAGTACTTC. It codes for CASSPDWNYEQYF. The gene calls are TRBV5-4 and TRBJ2-7; D gene ambiguous. The germline V gene has CDR1 SGHNT and CDR2 YYREEE (reference sequence). Between the trimmed V and J ends, which lost 4 bases and 3 bases, there was a span of 11 bases. The CDR3 length is 13 residues.